This T cell receptor (beta chain) is drawn from a study of cytomegalovirus exposure and HLA in healthy donors. The germline gives CDR1 SGHTS, CDR2 YDEGEE. The CDR3 runs 14 residues. With 2 bases clipped from V and 5 bases from J, the junction kept 4 bases outside the gene matches. A multiplex PCR was run with 60 Vbeta primers and 13 Jbeta primers. Libraries were prepared by immunoSEQ multiplex PCR; TCRdb keeps only in-frame clonotypes and omits some of them. The table has some 110,000 clones, 60% to 75% seen once. The receptor was derived from a male donor in good health and CMV-seropositive. The sample was PBMCs. J is TRBJ2-7 and V is TRBV5-8; 10 bases are shared with TRBD1. CDR3 in amino acids: CASSLGTGDNEQYF. In DNA form, the CDR3 reads TGTGCCAGCAGCTTAGGGACAGGGGACAACGAGCAGTACTTC.